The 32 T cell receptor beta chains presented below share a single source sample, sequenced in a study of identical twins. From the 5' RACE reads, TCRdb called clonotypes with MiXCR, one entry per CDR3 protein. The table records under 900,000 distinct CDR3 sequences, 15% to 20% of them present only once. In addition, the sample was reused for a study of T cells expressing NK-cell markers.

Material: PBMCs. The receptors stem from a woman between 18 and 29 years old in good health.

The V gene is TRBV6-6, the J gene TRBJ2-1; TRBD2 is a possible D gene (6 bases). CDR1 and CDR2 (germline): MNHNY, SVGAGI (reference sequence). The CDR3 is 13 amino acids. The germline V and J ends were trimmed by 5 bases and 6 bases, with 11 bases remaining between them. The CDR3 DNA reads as TGTGCCAGCAGTACCCCGACTAGCAATGAGCAGTTCTTC. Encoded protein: CASSTPTSNEQFF.

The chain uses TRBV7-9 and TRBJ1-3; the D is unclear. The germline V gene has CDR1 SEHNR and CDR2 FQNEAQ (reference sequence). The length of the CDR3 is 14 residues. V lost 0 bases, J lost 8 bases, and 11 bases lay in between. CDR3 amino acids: CASSLALRLHTIYF. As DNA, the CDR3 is TGTGCCAGCAGCTTAGCGCTGAGGTTACACACCATATATTTT. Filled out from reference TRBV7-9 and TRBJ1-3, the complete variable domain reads DTGVSQNPRHKITKRGQNVTFRCDPISEHNRLYWYRQTLGQGPEFLTYFQNEAQLEKSRLLSDRFSAERPKGSFSTLEIQRTEQGDSAMYLCASSLALRLHTIYFGEGSWLTVV.

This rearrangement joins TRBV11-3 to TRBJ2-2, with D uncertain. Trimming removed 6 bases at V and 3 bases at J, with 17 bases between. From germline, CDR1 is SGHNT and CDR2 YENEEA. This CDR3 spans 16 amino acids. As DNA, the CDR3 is TGTGCCAGCAGACCGACCTTTGCGCCTGACACCGGGGAGCTGTTTTTT. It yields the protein CASRPTFAPDTGELFF.

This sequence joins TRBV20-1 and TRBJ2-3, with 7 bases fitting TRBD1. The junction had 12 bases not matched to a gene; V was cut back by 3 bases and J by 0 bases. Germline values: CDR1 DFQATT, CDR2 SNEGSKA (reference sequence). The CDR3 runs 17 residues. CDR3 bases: TGCAGTGCTAGTGACCCCTCAGGGGGACGTAGCACAGATACGCAGTATTTT. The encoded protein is CSASDPSGGRSTDTQYF.

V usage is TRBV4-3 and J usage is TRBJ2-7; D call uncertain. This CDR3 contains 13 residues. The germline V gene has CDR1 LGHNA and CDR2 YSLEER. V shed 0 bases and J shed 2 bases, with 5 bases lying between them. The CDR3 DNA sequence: TGCGCCAGCAGCCAAGATAAGACCTACGAGCAGTACTTC. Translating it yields CASSQDKTYEQYF.

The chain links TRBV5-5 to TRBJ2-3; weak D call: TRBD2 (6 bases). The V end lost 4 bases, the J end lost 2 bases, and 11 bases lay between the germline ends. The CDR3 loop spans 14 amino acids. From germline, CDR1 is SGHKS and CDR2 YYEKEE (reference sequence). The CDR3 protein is CASSQGLYTDTQYF. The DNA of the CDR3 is TGTGCCAGCAGCCAGGGACTTTACACAGATACGCAGTATTTT.

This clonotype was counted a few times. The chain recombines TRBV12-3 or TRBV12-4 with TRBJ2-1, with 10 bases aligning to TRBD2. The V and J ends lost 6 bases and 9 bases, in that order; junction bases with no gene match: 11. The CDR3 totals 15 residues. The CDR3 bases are TGTGCCAGCAGATTACTAGCGGGGCCCCTAGGTGAGCAGTTCTTC. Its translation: CASRLLAGPLGEQFF.

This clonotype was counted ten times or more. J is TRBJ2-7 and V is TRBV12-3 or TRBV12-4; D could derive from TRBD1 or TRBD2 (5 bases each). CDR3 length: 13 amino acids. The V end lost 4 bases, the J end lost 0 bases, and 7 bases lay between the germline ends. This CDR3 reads CASSWGFSYEQYF. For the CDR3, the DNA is TGTGCCAGCAGTTGGGGGTTCTCCTACGAGCAGTACTTC.

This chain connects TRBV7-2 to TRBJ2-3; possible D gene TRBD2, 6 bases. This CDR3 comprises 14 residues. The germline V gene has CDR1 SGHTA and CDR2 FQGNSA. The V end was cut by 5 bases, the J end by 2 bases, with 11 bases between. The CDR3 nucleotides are TGTGCCAGCAGCCGGGGGACCTTCACAGATACGCAGTATTTT. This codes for CASSRGTFTDTQYF.

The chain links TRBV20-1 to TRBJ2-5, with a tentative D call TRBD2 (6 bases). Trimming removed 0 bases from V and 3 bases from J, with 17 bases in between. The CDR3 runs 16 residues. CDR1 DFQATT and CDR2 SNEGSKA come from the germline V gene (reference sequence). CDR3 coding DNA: TGCAGTGCTAGAGATGGAAGTAGCGGAATTGAAGAGACCCAGTACTTC. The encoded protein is CSARDGSSGIEETQYF.

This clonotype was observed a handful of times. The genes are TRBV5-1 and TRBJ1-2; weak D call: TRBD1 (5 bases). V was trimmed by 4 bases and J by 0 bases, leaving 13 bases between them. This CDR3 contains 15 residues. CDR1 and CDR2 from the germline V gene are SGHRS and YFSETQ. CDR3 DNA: TGCGCCAGCAGCCCCTGGGACGGAGCTAACTATGGCTACACCTTC. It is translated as CASSPWDGANYGYTF.

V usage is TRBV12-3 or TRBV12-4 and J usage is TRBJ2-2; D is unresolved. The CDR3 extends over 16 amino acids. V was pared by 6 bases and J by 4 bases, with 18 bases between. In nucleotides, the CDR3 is TGTGCCAGCAGATCCGCCCAGTCCCCTACCACCGGGGAGCTGTTTTTT. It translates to CASRSAQSPTTGELFF.

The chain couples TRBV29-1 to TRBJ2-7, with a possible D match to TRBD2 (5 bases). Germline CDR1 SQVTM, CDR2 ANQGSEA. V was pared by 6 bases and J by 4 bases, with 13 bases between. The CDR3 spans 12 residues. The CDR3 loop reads CSVLMGAYEQYF. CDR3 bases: TGCAGCGTCCTTATGGGAGCTTACGAGCAGTACTTC.

The CDR3 coding sequence is TGTGCCAGCAGCGTAGTGGGACTAGCGGCCGGGGAGCTGTTTTTT. Encoded protein: CASSVVGLAAGELFF. V gene TRBV9 combines with J gene TRBJ2-2; 11 nucleotides match TRBD2. V gave up 0 bases and J gave up 6 bases; unmatched junction bases: 1. In germline, CDR1 is SGDLS, CDR2 YYNGEE. The CDR3 totals 15 residues. The whole variable domain, filled in from reference TRBV9 and TRBJ2-2, reads DSGVTQTPKHLITATGQRVTLRCSPRSGDLSVYWYQQSLDQGLQFLIQYYNGEERAKGNILERFSAQQFPDLHSELNLSSLELGDSALYFCASSVVGLAAGELFFGEGSRLTVL.

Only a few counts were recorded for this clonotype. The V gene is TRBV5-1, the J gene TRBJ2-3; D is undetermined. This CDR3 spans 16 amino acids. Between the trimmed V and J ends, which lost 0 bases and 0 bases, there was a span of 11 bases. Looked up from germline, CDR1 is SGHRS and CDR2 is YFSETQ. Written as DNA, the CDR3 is TGCGCCAGCAGCTTGGAGGGCAGAGCTAGCACAGATACGCAGTATTTT. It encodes CASSLEGRASTDTQYF.

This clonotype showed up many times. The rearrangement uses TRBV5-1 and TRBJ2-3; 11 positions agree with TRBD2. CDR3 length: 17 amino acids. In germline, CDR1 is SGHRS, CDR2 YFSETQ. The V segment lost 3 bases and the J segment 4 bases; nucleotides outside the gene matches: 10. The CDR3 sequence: CASSSELAGVGADTQYF. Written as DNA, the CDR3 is TGCGCCAGCAGCTCGGAACTAGCGGGGGTAGGGGCAGATACGCAGTATTTT. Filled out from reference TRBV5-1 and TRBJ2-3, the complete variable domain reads KAGVTQTPRYLIKTRGQQVTLSCSPISGHRSVSWYQQTPGQGLQFLFEYFSETQRNKGNFPGRFSGRQFSNSRSEMNVSTLELGDSALYLCASSSELAGVGADTQYFGPGTRLTVL.

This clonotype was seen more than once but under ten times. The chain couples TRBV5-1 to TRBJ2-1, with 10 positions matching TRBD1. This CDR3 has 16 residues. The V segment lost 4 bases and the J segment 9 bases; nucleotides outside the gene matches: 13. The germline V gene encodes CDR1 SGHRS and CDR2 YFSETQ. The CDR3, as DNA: TGCGCCAGCAGCCAAAACCCCGGGACAGGGGTTATTGAGCAGTTCTTC. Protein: CASSQNPGTGVIEQFF.

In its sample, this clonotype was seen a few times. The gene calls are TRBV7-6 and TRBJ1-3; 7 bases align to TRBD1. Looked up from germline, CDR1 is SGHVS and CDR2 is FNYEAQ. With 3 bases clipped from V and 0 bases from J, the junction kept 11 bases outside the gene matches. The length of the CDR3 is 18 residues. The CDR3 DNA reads TGTGCCAGCAGCTTGCTAGGACAGGCTCCAAGCTCTGGAAACACCATATATTTT. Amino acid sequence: CASSLLGQAPSSGNTIYF. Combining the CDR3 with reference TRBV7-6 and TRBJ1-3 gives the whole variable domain GAGVSQSPRYKVTKRGQDVALRCDPISGHVSLYWYRQALGQGPEFLTYFNYEAQQDKSGLPNDRFSAERPEGSISTLTIQRTEQRDSAMYRCASSLLGQAPSSGNTIYFGEGSWLTVV.

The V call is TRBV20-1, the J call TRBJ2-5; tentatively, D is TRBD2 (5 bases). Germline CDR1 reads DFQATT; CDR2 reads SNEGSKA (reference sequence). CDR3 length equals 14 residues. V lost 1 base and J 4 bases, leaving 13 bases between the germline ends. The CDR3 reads CSARVGIRGETQYF. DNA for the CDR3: TGCAGTGCTAGAGTTGGAATTCGGGGAGAGACCCAGTACTTC.

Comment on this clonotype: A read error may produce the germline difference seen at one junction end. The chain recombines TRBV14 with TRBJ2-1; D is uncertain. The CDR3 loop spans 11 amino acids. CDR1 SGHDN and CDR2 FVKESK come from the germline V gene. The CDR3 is CANSNYNEQFF. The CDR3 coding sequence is TGTGCCAACAGCAACTACAATGAGCAGTTCTTC. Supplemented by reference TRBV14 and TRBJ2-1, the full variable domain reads EAGVTQFPSHSVIEKGQTVTLRCDPISGHDNLYWYRRVMGKEIKFLLHFVKESKQDESGMPNNRFLAERTGGTYSTLKVQPAELEDSGVYFCANSNYNEQFFGPGTRLTVL.

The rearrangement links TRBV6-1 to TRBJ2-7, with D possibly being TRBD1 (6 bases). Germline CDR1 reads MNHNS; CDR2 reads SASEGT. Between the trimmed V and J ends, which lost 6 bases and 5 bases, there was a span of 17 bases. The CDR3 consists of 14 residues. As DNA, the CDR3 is TGTGCCAGCAGCCCGAGGACAGTTTTTAACGAGCAGTACTTC. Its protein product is CASSPRTVFNEQYF.

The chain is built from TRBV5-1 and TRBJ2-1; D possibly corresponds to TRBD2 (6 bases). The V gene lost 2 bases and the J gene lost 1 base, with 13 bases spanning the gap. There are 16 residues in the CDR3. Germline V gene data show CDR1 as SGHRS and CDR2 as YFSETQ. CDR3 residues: CASSLRTSRSYNEQFF. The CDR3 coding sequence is TGCGCCAGCAGCTTACGAACTAGCCGATCCTACAATGAGCAGTTCTTC.

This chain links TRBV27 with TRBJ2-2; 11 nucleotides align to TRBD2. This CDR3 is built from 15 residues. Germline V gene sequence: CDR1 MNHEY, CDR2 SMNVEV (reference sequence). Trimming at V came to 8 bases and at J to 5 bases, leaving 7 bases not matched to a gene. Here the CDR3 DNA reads TGTGCCAGCGGAGGACTAGCGGGCGCGACCGGGGAGCTGTTTTTT. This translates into CASGGLAGATGELFF.

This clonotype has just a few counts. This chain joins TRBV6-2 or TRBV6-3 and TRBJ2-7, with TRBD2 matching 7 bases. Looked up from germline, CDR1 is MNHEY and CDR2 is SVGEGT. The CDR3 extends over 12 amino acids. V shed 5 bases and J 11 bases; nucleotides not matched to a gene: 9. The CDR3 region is CASSLRGSQKYF. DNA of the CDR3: TGTGCCAGCAGTCTTCGCGGGAGTCAGAAGTACTTC.

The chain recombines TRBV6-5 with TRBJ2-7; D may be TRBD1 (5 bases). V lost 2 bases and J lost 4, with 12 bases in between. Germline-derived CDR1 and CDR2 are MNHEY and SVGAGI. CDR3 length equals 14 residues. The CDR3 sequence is CASSYRVQGYEQYF. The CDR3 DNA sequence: TGTGCCAGCAGTTACCGGGTCCAGGGATACGAGCAGTACTTC.

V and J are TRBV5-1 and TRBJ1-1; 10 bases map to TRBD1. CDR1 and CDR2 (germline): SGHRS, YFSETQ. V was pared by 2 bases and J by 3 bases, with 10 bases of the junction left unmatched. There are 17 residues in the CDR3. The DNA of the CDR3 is TGCGCCAGCAGCTTAGCCCGGGACAGGGGAAGACACACTGAAGCTTTCTTT. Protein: CASSLARDRGRHTEAFF.

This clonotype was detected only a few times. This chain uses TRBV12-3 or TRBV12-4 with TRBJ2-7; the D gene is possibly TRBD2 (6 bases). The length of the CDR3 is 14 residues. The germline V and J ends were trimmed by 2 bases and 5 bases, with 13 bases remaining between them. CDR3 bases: TGTGCCAGCAGTTTAAGTCAACTAGCTAACGAGCAGTACTTC. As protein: CASSLSQLANEQYF.

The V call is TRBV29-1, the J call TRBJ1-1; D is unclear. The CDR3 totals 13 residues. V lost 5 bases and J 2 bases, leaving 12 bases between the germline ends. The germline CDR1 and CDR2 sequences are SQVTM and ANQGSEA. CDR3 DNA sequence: TGCAGCGTTTGGCGTACACCTAACACTGAAGCTTTCTTT. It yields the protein CSVWRTPNTEAFF.

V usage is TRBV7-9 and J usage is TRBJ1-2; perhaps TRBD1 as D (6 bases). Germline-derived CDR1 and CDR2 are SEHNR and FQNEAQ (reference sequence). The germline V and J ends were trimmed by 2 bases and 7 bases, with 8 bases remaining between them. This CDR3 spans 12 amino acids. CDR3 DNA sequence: TGTGCCAGCAGCTTACTGGACAGTGGCTACACCTTC. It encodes CASSLLDSGYTF.

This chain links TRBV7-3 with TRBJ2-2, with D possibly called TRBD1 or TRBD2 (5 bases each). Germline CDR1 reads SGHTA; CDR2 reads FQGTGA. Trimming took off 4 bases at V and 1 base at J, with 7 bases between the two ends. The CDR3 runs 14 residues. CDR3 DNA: TGTGCCAGCAGCTCTGGGGGGAACACCGGGGAGCTGTTTTTT. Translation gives CASSSGGNTGELFF. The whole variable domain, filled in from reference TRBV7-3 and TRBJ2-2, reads GAGVSQTPSNKVTEKGKYVELRCDPISGHTALYWYRQSLGQGPEFLIYFQGTGAADDSGLPNDRFFAVRPEGSVSTLKIQRTERGDSAVYLCASSSGGNTGELFFGEGSRLTVL.

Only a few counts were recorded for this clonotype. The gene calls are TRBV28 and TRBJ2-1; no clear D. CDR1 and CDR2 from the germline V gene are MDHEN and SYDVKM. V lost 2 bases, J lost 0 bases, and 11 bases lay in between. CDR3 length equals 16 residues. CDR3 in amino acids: CASSLMGLLSYNEQFF. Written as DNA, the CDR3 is TGTGCCAGCAGTTTAATGGGCCTCCTCTCCTACAATGAGCAGTTCTTC. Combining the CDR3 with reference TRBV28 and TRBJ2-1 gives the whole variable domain DVKVTQSSRYLVKRTGEKVFLECVQDMDHENMFWYRQDPGLGLRLIYFSYDVKMKEKGDIPEGYSVSREKKERFSLILESASTNQTSMYLCASSLMGLLSYNEQFFGPGTRLTVL.

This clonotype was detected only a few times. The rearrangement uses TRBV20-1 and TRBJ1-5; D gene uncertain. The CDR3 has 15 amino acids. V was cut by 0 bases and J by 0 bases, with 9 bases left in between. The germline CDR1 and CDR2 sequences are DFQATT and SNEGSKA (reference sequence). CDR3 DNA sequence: TGCAGTGCTAGAGATAGGCCAGGTAGCAATCAGCCCCAGCATTTT. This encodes CSARDRPGSNQPQHF.